This T cell receptor beta chain was recorded in a study of molecular identifiers for immune sequencing clone quantification (dated by TCRdb to the late 2010s). Notes on the research overall: For a replicate experiment, the RNA from either about 20,000 or 100,000 naive CD8 T cells was divided into five aliquots, and four of those aliquots went on to sequencing. CD8 T cells were used in a methods study to benchmark molecular-identifier clustering-based TCR repertoire sequencing (MIDCIRS) and TCR RNA copy counting.

Concerning this clonotype itself: Its antigen is not yet known. No much larger clone is present one base from it, and per-base qualities are unavailable.

The library was obtained by PCR. Sequencing took place on a NextSeq 500. Bulk TCR libraries were prepared as previously described, using TCR primers listed in Table S5. The Qiagen AllPrep DNA/RNA kit was used to purify total RNA. Reads from multiple sequencing runs of the same library were pooled before analysis. In the original analysis: Only reads with exact TCR constant sequence were kept, trimmed to 150 nt, and grouped by their 12-nt molecular barcodes. Within each barcode group, reads were sub-clustered at a 15% Levenshtein threshold, and quality-weighted consensus sequences were built per RNA molecule. Non-functional sequences were discarded, and so were lower-count sequences lying one edit away from another sequence. Barcode sub-clusters with fewer than 20% of the maximum read count were removed, based on fitting two negative binomial distributions. The public sequencing data were trimmed at Q25 with fastp and processed into clonotypes with MiXCR by TCRdb, which kept only in-frame beta chains. CDR3 protein duplicates are merged, each entry listing the most common genes and DNA. TCRdb's processing, not the authors' own work, is the source of the V and J calls. A total of 400,000 to 600,000 distinct CDR3 sequences appear in this sample, less than 30% of them only once. The ten largest clonotypes hold roughly 0.79% of the sample.

Naive CD8 T cell libraries were made from about 20,000 to 1,000,000 sorted cells using 10%, 30% or 50% of purified RNA. Naive CD8 T cells were FACS-sorted as CD8+CD4-CCR7+CD45RA+ on a BD FACSAria II into RLT Plus buffer. To test detection sensitivity, Jurkat RNA equivalent to over 8 TCR copies was spiked into samples of about 18,000-1,000,000 naive CD8 T cells. CD8 T cells were enriched with RosetteSep CD8+ T Cell Enrichment Cocktail and Ficoll-Paque, followed by ACK red cell lysis. Study-wide findings and limitations: Identical TCR molecules sharing a barcode could cause highly expanded clone sizes to be underestimated. Spiked-in Jurkat TCR RNA (about ten copies' worth), which is not part of the donor repertoire, was contained in the naive libraries. Modeling estimated around 3 recovered TCR RNA copies per cell, compared with about 10 by digital PCR, which implies roughly 30% capture efficiency. Without barcode sub-clustering, chimeric consensus sequences inflated TCR diversity; chimeras reached as high as 47%. In CMV-specific effector cells, over 99% of molecules were held by clones above 20 RNA copies, whereas under 1% of molecules were held by such clones in naive cells. Spiked-in Jurkat TCR RNA equivalent to a single cell was reported to be detectable even among one million naive CD8 T cells.

Relative to germline, V is 6 bases shorter and J is 2 bases shorter, with 13 bases between their ends. The CDR3, from cysteine to phenylalanine, totals 14 residues. The only DNA kept is the CDR3, 42 bases in frame from the first base. The receptor chain draws on TRBV12-3 or TRBV12-4 and TRBJ2-5; the D region possibly corresponds to TRBD1 (6 bases align). This receptor was taken from a human donor in good health. Some libraries in this study had Jurkat cell RNA spiked in. Sequenced material: naive CD8+ T cells from blood, with Jurkat cell RNA spiked in. What the cell subset or site label conveys for this sample: FACS-sorted CD8+CD4-CCR7+CD45RA+ naive T cells. The sequenced DNA: TGTGCCAGCAGCCGGACAGTAAGACAAGAGACCCAGTACTTC. Its protein is CASSRTVRQETQYF.